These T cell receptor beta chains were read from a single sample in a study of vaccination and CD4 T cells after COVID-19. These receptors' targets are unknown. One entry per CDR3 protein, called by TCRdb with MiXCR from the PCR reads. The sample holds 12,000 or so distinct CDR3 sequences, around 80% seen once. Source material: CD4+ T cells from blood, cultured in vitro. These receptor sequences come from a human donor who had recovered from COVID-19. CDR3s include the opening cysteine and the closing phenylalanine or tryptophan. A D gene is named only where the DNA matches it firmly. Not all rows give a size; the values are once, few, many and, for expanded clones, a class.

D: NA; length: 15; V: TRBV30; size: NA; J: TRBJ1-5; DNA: TGTGCCTGGAGTGCGGGCGTGTTAAGCAATCAGCCCCAGCATTTT; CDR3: CAWSAGVLSNQPQHF
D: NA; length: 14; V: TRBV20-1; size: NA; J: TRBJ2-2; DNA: TGCAGTGCTACACTAGCTTCGAACACCGGGGAGCTGTTTTTT; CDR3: CSATLASNTGELFF
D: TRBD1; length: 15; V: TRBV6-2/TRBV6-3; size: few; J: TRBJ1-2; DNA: TGTGCCAGCAGTCGTCCGGGACAGGGGGCCTATGGCTACACCTTC; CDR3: CASSRPGQGAYGYTF
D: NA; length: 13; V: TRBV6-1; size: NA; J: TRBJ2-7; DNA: TGTGCCAGCGTCAGGGGGGGAACCTACGAGCAGTACTTC; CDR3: CASVRGGTYEQYF
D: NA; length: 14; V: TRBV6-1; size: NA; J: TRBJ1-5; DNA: TGTGCCAGCAGTCGGGGACAACTGGATCAGCCCCAGCATTTT; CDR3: CASSRGQLDQPQHF
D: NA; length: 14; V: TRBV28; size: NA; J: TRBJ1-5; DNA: TGCGCAACAAAGCGGGACTCTAGCAATCAGCCCCAGCATTTT; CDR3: CATKRDSSNQPQHF
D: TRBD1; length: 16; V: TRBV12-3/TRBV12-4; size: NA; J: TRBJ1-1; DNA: TGTGCCAGCAGTTTTGGGACAGGGGGCATGAACACTGAAGCTTTCTTT; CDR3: CASSFGTGGMNTEAFF
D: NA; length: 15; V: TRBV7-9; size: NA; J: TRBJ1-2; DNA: TGTGCCAGCAGCCGCATGGTTCTTACTAACTATGGCTACACCTTC; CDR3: CASSRMVLTNYGYTF
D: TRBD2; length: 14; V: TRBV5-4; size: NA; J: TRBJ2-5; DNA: TGTGCCAGCAGCTCATTAGCGGGAGGAGAGACCCAGTACTTC; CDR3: CASSSLAGGETQYF
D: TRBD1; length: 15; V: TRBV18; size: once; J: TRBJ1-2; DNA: TGTGCCAGCTCACCCCCTGGGGACAGGTACTATGGCTACACCTTC; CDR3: CASSPPGDRYYGYTF
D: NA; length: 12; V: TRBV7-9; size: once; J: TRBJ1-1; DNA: TGTGCCAGCAGCTTAAGCGGGTCCCGGGCTTTCTTT; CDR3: CASSLSGSRAFF
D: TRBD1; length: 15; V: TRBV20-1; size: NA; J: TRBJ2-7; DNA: TGCAGTGCTCCAGACAGGGTCCAAGGGAACGACGAGCAGTACTTC; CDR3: CSAPDRVQGNDEQYF
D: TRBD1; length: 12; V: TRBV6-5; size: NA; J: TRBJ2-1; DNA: TGTGCCAGCAGTTACTCGGGGACAGGGCAGTTCTTC; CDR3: CASSYSGTGQFF
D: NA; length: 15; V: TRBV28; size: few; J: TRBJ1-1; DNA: TGTGCCAGCAGTCGCTTCCAGGTTTTACGGACTGAAGCTTTCTTT; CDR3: CASSRFQVLRTEAFF
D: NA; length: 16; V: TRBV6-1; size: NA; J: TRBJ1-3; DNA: TGTGCCAGCAGCTCAGCGAGGTCTCGCTCTGGAAACACCATATATTTT; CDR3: CASSSARSRSGNTIYF
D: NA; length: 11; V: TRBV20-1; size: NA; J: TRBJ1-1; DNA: TGCAGTGAAGCGGGAAACACTGAAGCTTTCTTT; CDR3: CSEAGNTEAFF
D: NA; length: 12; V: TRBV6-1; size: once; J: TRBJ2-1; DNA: TGTGCCAGCAAGGGACCGGCGAATGAGCAGTTCTTC; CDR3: CASKGPANEQFF
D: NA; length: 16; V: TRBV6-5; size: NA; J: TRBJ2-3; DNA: TGTGCCAGCAGTTTGGGACTCACTACTAGCACAGATACGCAGTATTTT; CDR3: CASSLGLTTSTDTQYF
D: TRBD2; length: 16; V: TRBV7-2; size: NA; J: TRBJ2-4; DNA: TGTGCCAGCAGCTTACAAAGCGGGATAGCCAAAAACATTCAGTACTTC; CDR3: CASSLQSGIAKNIQYF
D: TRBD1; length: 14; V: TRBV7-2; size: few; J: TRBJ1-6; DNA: TGTGCCAGCAGGGGACAGGGGGCGGATTCACCCCTCCACTTT; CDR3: CASRGQGADSPLHF
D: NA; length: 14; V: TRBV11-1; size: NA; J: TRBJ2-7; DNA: TGTGCCAGCAGCTCCAGGTCGGTGTCCTACGAGCAGTACTTC; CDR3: CASSSRSVSYEQYF
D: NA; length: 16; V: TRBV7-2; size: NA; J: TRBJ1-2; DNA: TGTGCCAGCAGCTTCCAGGGTAGGGGTGGGCACTATGGCTACACCTTC; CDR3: CASSFQGRGGHYGYTF
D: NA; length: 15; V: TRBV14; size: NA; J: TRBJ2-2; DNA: TGTGCCAGCAGCCAACGGACAGAGGGCACCGGGGAGCTGTTTTTT; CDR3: CASSQRTEGTGELFF
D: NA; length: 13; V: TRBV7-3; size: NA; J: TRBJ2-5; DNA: TGTGCCAGCAGCTTATTCCGAGAAGAGACCCAGTACTTC; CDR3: CASSLFREETQYF
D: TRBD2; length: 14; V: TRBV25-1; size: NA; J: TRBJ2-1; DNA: TGTGCCAGCAAGAACCAGCGGGAGGGGAGGGAGCAGTTCTTC; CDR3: CASKNQREGREQFF
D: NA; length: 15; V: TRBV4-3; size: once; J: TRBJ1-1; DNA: TGCGCCAGCAGCCAAGACCCTCAGGGGATCACTGAAGCTTTCTTT; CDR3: CASSQDPQGITEAFF
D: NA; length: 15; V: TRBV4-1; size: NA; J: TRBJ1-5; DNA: TGCGCCAGCAGCCCGGGTCGTGGGTCCGATCAGCCCCAGCATTTT; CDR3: CASSPGRGSDQPQHF
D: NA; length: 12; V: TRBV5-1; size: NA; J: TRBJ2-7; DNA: TGCGCCAGCAGCTCCCAGGGCGGGGAGCAGTACTTC; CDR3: CASSSQGGEQYF
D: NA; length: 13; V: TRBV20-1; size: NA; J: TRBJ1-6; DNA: TGCAGTGCTAGAGCCCCCCAGGATTCACCCCTCCACTTT; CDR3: CSARAPQDSPLHF
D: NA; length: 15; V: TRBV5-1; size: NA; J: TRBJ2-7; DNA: TGCGCCAGCAGCTTGTCACATCCGGGCGTCGACGAGCAGTACTTC; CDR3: CASSLSHPGVDEQYF
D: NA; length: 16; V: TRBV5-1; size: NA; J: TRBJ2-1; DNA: TGCGCCAGCAGCTTGGCCATGGTAGGGTCCTACAATGAGCAGTTCTTC; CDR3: CASSLAMVGSYNEQFF
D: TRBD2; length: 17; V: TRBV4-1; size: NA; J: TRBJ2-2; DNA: TGCGCCAGCAGCCCGGCTAGCGGATTTTCGAACACCGGGGAGCTGTTTTTT; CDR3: CASSPASGFSNTGELFF
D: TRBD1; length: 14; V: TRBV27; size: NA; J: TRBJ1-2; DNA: TGTGCCAGCAGTTCCCGGGACAGGGTTCTCGTCTACACCTTC; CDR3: CASSSRDRVLVYTF
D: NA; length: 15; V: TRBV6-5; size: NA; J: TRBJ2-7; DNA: TGTGCCAGCAGTTACCTTCAGGGTGGCCTATACGAGCAGTACTTC; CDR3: CASSYLQGGLYEQYF
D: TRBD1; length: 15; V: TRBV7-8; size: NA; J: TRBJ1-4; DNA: TGTGCCAGCAGCTTAAGGACAGGGAATAATGAAAAACTGTTTTTT; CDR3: CASSLRTGNNEKLFF
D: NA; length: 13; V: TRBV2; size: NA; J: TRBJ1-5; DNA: TGTGCCAGCAGGGACGGATCCTATCAGCCCCAGCATTTT; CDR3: CASRDGSYQPQHF
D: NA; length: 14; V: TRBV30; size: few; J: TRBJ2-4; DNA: TGTGCCTGGAGTCAACCTCTAGCCAAAAACATTCAGTACTTC; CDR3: CAWSQPLAKNIQYF
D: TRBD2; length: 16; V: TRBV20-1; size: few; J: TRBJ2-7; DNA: TGCAGTGCTGCCGGGACTAGCGGGAGGGACTCCTACGAGCAGTACTTC; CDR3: CSAAGTSGRDSYEQYF
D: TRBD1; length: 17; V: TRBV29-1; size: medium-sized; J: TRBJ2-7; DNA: TGCAGCGTTTCAAAGGTAGCCGGGGGACAGGGAGGGAACGAGCAGTACTTC; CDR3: CSVSKVAGGQGGNEQYF
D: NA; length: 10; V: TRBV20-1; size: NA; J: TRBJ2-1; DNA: TGCAGTGCTACTTACAATGAGCAGTTCTTC; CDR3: CSATYNEQFF
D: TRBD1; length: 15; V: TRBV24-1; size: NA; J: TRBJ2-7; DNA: TGTGCCACCAGTGAAGCCGGGACAGGGGCCTACGAGCAGTACTTC; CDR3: CATSEAGTGAYEQYF
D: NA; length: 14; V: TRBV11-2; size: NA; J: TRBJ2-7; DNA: TGTGCCAGCAGCGCCGGGGCATACCTCTACGAGCAGTACTTC; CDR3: CASSAGAYLYEQYF
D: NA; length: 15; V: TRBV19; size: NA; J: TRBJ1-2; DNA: TGTGCCAGTAAACAGGGCAACACTGGGGGCTATGGCTACACCTTC; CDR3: CASKQGNTGGYGYTF
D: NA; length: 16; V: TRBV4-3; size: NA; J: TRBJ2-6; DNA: TGCGCCAGCAGCCAAGATTTGGGGACAGGGGCCAACGTCCTGACTTTC; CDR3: CASSQDLGTGANVLTF
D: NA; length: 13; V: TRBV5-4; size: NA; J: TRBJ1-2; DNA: TGTGCCAGCAGCCCAGAGGTTTTCGATGGCTACACCTTC; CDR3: CASSPEVFDGYTF
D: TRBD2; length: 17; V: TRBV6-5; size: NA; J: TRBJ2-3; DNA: TGTGCCAGCAGTTCCATGTTTGGGCTAGCGGGAGGTAATACGCAGTATTTT; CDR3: CASSSMFGLAGGNTQYF
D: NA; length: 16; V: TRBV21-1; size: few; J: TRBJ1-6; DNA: TGTGCCAGCAGCGAACGGGACAGGGAGACTAATTCACCCCTCCACTTT; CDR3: CASSERDRETNSPLHF
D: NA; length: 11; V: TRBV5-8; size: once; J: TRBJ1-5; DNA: TGTGCCAGCAGCCCGGGTGGGCCCCAGCATTTT; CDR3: CASSPGGPQHF
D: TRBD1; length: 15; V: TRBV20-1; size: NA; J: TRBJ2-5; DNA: TGCAGTGCTAGAGATGTGCAGGGGGCGATTAAGACCCAGTACTTC; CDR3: CSARDVQGAIKTQYF
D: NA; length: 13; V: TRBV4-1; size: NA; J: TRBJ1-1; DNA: TGCGCCAGCAGCCAAGACAGGGGAAGGCGGGCTTTCTTT; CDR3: CASSQDRGRRAFF
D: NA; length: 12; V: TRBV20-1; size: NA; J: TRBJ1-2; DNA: TGCAGTGCTCGACGGGACATAGGAGGCTACACCTTC; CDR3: CSARRDIGGYTF
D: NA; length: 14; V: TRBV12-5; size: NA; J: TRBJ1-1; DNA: TGTGCTAGTGGTTTGGTGCAGGAGGGAACTGAAGCTTTCTTT; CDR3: CASGLVQEGTEAFF
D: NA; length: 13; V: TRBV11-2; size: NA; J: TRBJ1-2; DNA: TGTGCCAGCAGCCGAGGGGGGCGAGATGGCTACACCTTC; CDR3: CASSRGGRDGYTF
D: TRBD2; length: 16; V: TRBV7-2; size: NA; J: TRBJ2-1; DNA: TGTGCCAGCACCGTAGCGGGATTTTGGGTCAACAATGAGCAGTTCTTC; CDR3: CASTVAGFWVNNEQFF
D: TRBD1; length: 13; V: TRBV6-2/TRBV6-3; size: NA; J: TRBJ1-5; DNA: TGTGCCAGCAGTAGACAGGGGGGACAGCCCCAGCATTTT; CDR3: CASSRQGGQPQHF
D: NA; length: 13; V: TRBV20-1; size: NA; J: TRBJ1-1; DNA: TGCAGTGCTAGGGACCAAGACACCCGCGGGGCTTTCTTT; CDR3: CSARDQDTRGAFF
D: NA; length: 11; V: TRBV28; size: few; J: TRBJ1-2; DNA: TGTGCCAGCGGGCCACCCTATGGCTACACCTTC; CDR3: CASGPPYGYTF
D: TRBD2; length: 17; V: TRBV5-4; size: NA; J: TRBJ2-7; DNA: TGTGCCAGCAGCTTGACCCTCATGGCGGGAGCATCCTACGAGCAGTACTTC; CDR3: CASSLTLMAGASYEQYF
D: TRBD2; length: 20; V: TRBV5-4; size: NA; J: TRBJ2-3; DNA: TGTGCCAGCAGCTTGCCCCCCGGGACTAGCGGAAAACCTAGCACAGATACGCAGTATTTT; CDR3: CASSLPPGTSGKPSTDTQYF